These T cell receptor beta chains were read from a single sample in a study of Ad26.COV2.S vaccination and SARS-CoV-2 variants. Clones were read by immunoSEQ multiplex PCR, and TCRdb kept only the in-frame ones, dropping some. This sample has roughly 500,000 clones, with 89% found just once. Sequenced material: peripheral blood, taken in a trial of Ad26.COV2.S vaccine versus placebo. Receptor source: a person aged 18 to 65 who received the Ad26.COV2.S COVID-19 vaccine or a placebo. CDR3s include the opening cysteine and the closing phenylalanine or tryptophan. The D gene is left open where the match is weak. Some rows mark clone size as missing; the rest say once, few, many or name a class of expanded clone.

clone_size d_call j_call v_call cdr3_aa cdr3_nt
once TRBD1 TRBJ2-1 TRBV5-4 CASSLGQGYNEQFF TGTGCCAGCAGCTTGGGACAGGGCTACAATGAGCAGTTCTTC
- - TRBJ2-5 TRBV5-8 CASSSRSQETQYF TGTGCCAGCAGCTCTAGATCCCAAGAGACCCAGTACTTC
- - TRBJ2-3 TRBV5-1 CASLLRDRTDTQYF TGCGCCAGCCTGTTGCGGGACCGCACAGATACGCAGTATTTT
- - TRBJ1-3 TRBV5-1 CASSLGGVLSGNTIYF TGCGCCAGCAGCTTGGGTGGTGTACTCTCTGGAAACACCATATATTTT
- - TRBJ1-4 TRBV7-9 CASSPGTDNNEKLFF TGTGCCAGCAGTCCGGGAACGGACAATAATGAAAAACTGTTTTTT
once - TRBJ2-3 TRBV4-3 CASSQGGRSTDTQYF TGCGCCAGCAGCCAAGGGGGTCGGAGCACAGATACGCAGTATTTT
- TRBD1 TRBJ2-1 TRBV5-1 CASTRQGAYNEQFF TGCGCCAGCACCCGACAGGGGGCCTACAATGAGCAGTTCTTC
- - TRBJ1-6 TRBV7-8 CASSLRDPRISPLHF TGTGCCAGCAGCCTCAGGGACCCGAGAATTTCACCCCTCCACTTT
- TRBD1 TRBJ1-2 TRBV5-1 CASSLTGTARTNYGYTF TGCGCCAGCAGCCTAACTGGGACAGCCAGAACTAACTATGGCTACACCTTC
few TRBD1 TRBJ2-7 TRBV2 CASLLFGQGDYEQYF TGTGCCAGCCTTTTGTTCGGACAGGGCGATTACGAGCAGTACTTC
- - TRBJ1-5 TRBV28 CASSLIGVGSNQPQHF TGTGCCAGCAGTTTAATCGGTGTGGGGAGCAATCAGCCCCAGCATTTT
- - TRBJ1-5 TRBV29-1 CSVEDLYKGRSQPQHF TGCAGCGTTGAAGACCTTTATAAGGGGAGAAGTCAGCCCCAGCATTTT
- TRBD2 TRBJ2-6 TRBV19 CASSKMSGSAGANVLTF TGTGCCAGTAGTAAGATGAGCGGGAGCGCTGGGGCCAACGTCCTGACTTTC
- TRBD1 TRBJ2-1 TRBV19 CASSWTGGDEQFF TGTGCCAGTAGTTGGACAGGGGGTGATGAGCAGTTCTTC
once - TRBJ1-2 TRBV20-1 CSASRAGIYGYTF TGCAGTGCTAGTAGGGCAGGAATTTATGGCTACACCTTC
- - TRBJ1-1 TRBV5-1 CASSPGTIPEAFF TGCGCCAGCAGCCCCGGGACAATACCTGAAGCTTTCTTT
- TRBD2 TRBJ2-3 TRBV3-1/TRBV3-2 CASSQRAGGPFGTQYF TGTGCCAGCAGCCAGAGAGCGGGAGGCCCTTTTGGAACGCAGTATTTT
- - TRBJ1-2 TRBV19 CASSDFAAANGVGYTF TGTGCCAGTAGTGATTTCGCGGCGGCAAATGGGGTTGGCTACACCTTC
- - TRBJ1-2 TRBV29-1 CSVVTPNYGYTF TGCAGCGTTGTGACACCTAACTATGGCTACACCTTC
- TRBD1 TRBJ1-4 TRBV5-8 CASRHGTGVEKLFF TGTGCCAGCAGACACGGGACAGGGGTCGAAAAACTGTTTTTT
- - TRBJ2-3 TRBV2 CASSAAARNLDTQYF TGTGCCAGCAGTGCGGCAGCTAGGAACTTGGATACGCAGTATTTT
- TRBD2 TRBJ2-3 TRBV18 CASSRGLAGPFSSTDTQYF TGTGCCAGCTCACGGGGACTAGCGGGCCCATTCTCTAGCACAGATACGCAGTATTTT
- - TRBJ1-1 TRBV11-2 CASSSWGGLEAFF TGTGCCAGCAGCTCATGGGGGGGCCTCGAAGCTTTCTTT
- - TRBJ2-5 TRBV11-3 CASSLVGWDPPPETQYF TGTGCCAGCAGCTTAGTCGGTTGGGACCCACCCCCTGAGACCCAGTACTTC
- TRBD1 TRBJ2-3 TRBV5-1 CASSRDRGTDTQYF TGCGCCAGCAGCCGGGACAGGGGAACAGATACGCAGTATTTT
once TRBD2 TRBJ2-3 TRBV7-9 CASSLGRAGGPADTQYF TGTGCCAGCAGCTTGGGCCGTGCGGGAGGGCCCGCAGATACGCAGTATTTT
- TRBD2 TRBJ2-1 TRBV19 CASSIRWLAGDTEQFF TGTGCCAGTAGTATAAGGTGGCTAGCGGGAGACACTGAGCAGTTCTTC
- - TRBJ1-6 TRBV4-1 CASSQRTGERDSPLHF TGCGCCAGCAGCCAGCGGACGGGGGAGAGGGATTCACCCCTCCACTTT